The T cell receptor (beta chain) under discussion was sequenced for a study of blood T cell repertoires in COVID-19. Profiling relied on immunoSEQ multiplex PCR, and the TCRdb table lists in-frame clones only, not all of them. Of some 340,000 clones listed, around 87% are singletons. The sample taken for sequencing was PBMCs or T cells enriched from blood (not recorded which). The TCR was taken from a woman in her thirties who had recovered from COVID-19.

The CDR3 sequence: CASSARQGEQYF. CDR3 nucleotide sequence: TGTGCCAGCAGCGCCCGACAGGGCGAGCAGTACTTC. V is TRBV11-3 and J is TRBJ2-7, with TRBD1 matching 7 bases. There are 12 residues in the CDR3. V lost 5 bases to trimming and J lost 6 bases; unmatched junction nucleotides: 4. Germline V gives CDR1 SGHNT, CDR2 YENEEA. The whole variable domain, filled in from reference TRBV11-3 and TRBJ2-7, reads EAGVVQSPRYKIIEKKQPVAFWCNPISGHNTLYWYLQNLGQGPELLIRYENEEAVDDSQLPKDRFSAERLKGVDSTLKIQPAELGDSAVYLCASSARQGEQYFGPGTRLTVT.